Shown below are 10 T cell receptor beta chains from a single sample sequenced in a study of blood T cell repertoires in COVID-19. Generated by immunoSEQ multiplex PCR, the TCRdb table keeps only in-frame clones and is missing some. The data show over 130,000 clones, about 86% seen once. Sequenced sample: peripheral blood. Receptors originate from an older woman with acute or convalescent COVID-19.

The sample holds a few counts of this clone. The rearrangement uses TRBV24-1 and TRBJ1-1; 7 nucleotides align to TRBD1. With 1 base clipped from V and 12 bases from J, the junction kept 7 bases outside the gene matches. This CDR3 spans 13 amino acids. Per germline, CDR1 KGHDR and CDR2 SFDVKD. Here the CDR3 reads CATSDFEQGLTFF. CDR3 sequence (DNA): TGTGCCACCAGTGATTTCGAACAGGGGTTGACTTTCTTT.

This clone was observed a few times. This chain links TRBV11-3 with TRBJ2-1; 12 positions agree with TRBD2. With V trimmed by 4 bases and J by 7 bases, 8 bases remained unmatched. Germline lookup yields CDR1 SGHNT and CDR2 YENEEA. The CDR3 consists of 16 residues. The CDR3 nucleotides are TGTGCCAGCAGCTCGACACTAGCGGGAGGACCGAATGAGCAGTTCTTC. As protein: CASSSTLAGGPNEQFF. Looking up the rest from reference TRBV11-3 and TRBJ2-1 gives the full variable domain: EAGVVQSPRYKIIEKKQPVAFWCNPISGHNTLYWYLQNLGQGPELLIRYENEEAVDDSQLPKDRFSAERLKGVDSTLKIQPAELGDSAVYLCASSSTLAGGPNEQFFGPGTRLTVL.

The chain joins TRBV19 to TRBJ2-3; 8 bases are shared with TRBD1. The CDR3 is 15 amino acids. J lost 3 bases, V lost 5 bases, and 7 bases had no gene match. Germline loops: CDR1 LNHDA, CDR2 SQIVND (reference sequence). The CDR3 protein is CASSRTGSGTDTQYF. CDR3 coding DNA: TGTGCCAGTAGTCGGACAGGGTCAGGGACAGATACGCAGTATTTT.

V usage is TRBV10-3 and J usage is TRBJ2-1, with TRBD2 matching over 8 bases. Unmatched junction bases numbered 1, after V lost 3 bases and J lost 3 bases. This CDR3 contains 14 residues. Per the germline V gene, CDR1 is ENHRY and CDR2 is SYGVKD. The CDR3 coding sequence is TGTGCCATCAGTGAAACTAGCGGCTACAATGAGCAGTTCTTC. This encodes CAISETSGYNEQFF.

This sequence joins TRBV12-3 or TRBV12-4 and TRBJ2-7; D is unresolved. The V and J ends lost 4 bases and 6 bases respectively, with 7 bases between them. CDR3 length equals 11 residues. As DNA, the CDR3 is TGTGCCAGCAGTTCCCCCGGCGAGCAGTACTTC. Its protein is CASSSPGEQYF.

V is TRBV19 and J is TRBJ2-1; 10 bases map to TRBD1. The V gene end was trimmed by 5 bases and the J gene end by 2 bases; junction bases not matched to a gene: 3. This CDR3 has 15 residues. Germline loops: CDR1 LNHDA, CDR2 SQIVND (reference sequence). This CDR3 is CASSGQGGTYNEQFF. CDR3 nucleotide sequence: TGTGCCAGTAGTGGACAGGGGGGAACCTACAATGAGCAGTTCTTC.

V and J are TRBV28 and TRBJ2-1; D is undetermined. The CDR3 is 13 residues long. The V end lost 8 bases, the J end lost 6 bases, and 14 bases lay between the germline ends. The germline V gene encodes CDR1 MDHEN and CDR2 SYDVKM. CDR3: CASHRVASNEQFF. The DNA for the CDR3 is TGTGCCAGCCACCGAGTGGCTAGCAATGAGCAGTTCTTC.

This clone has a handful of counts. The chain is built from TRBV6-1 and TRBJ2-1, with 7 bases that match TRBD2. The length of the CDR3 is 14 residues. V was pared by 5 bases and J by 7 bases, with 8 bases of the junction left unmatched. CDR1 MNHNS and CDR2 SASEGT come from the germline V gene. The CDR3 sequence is CASSWSREFNEQFF. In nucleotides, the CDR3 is TGTGCCAGCAGTTGGTCGCGGGAGTTTAATGAGCAGTTCTTC.

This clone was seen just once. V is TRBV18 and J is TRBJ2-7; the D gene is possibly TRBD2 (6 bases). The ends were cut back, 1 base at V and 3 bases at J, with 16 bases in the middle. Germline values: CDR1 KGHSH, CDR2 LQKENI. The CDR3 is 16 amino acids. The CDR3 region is CASSPLSGEVFYEQYF. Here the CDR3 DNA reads TGTGCCAGCTCACCACTTTCGGGGGAGGTATTCTACGAGCAGTACTTC.

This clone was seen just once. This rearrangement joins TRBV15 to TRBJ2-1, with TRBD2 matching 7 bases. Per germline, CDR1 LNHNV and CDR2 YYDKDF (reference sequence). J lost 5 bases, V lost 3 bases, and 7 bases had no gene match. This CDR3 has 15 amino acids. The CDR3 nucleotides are TGTGCCACCAGCAGTAGGCTAGCGGAACACAATGAGCAGTTCTTC. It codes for CATSSRLAEHNEQFF.